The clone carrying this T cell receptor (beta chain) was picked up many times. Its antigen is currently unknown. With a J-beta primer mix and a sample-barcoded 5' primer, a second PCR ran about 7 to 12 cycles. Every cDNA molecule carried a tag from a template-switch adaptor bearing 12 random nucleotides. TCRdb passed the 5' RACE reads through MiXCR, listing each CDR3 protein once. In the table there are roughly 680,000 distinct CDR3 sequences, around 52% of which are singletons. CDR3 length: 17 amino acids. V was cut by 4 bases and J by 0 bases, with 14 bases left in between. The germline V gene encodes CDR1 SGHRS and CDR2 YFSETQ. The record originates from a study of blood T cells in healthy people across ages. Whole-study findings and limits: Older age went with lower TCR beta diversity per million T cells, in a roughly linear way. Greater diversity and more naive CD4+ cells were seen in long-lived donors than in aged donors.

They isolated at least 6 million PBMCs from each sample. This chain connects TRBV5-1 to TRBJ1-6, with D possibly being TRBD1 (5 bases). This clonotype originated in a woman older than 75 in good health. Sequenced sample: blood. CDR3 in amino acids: CASSRDGLSSYNSPLHF. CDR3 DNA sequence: TGCGCCAGCAGCCGGGACGGCTTGAGCTCCTATAATTCACCCCTCCACTTT.